The entry that follows covers one TCR beta chain sequence. These data come from a study of blood T cell repertoires in COVID-19. Study as a whole: Samples came from the United States, Italy and Spain, spanning acute and convalescent COVID-19. Sample material is recorded as cDNA or gDNA derived from T cells, B-cell-depleted T cells, or PBMCs.

Enrolled during active infection, Seattle patients were then followed longitudinally. V gave up 0 bases and J gave up 9 bases; unmatched junction bases: 6. Germline V gene lookup returns CDR1 MRHNA and CDR2 SNTAGT. The CDR3 loop spans 16 amino acids. How the authors handled the data: Reference gene primer amplification gave estimated nucleated cell counts. Libraries were prepared by immunoSEQ multiplex PCR; TCRdb keeps only in-frame clonotypes and omits some of them. The V and J calls and clone size were taken over from that table, and D and trimming were inferred from the DNA. The sample contains 150,000 to 190,000 clones, 85% of which appear only once.

The chain uses TRBV6-4 and TRBJ2-1, with 12 bases aligning to TRBD2. The sequenced sample was peripheral blood. The receptor comes from a woman in her sixties or seventies with COVID-19, enrolled during active disease. CDR3: CASSDSLAGGFGEQFF. The CDR3, as DNA: TGTGCCAGCAGTGACTCCCTAGCGGGAGGGTTCGGTGAGCAGTTCTTC.